The rows below give T cell receptor beta chains drawn from one sample of a study of long-term antiretroviral therapy in people with HIV. TCRdb's table, derived via immunoSEQ multiplex PCR, lists solely in-frame clones and lacks some. Here the sample spans fewer than 25,000 clones, roughly 80% being singletons. The starting material was unsorted PBMCs, obtained 4.4 years after starting antiretroviral therapy. The receptors shown here come from a man in his thirties or forties with HIV. CDR3s include the opening cysteine and the closing phenylalanine or tryptophan. D genes are given only for firm matches. Size values are once, few and many counts, or a class for expanded clones, and some rows have none.

j_gene,d_gene,v_gene,abundance,CDR3aa,CDR3nt
TRBJ2-2,-,TRBV5-4,-,CASSLDRSLVVGELFF,TGTGCCAGCAGCTTAGACAGGAGTTTGGTAGTCGGGGAGCTGTTTTTT
TRBJ1-1,TRBD1,TRBV5-1,-,CASSPDRVRTEAFF,TGCGCCAGCAGCCCCGACAGGGTGAGGACTGAAGCTTTCTTT
TRBJ1-2,-,TRBV6-5,-,CASARYREANYGYTF,TGTGCCAGCGCACGCTACAGGGAAGCTAACTATGGCTACACCTTC
TRBJ2-7,TRBD2,TRBV19,-,CASSVAGGPYEQYF,TGTGCCAGTAGTGTAGCGGGAGGGCCCTACGAGCAGTACTTC
TRBJ1-6,-,TRBV25-1,-,CASSEFIGTHSPLHF,TGTGCCAGCAGTGAATTCATAGGGACCCATTCACCCCTCCACTTT
TRBJ1-1,TRBD1,TRBV7-6,-,CASSLAGGQGGTEAFF,TGTGCCAGCAGCTTAGCGGGGGGACAGGGAGGCACTGAAGCTTTCTTT
TRBJ2-7,TRBD1,TRBV19,-,CASSVGTATYEQYF,TGTGCCAGTAGTGTAGGGACAGCAACCTACGAGCAGTACTTC
TRBJ1-2,-,TRBV28,-,CASSLLSGYTF,TGTGCCAGCAGTTTATTAAGTGGCTACACCTTC
TRBJ2-2,TRBD1,TRBV7-9,-,CASSETGSTGELFF,TGTGCCAGCAGCGAGACAGGGAGCACCGGGGAGCTGTTTTTT
TRBJ2-3,-,TRBV7-9,-,CASSPGTTDTQYF,TGTGCCAGCAGCCCCGGGACTACAGATACGCAGTATTTT
TRBJ1-1,TRBD1,TRBV6-5,-,CASSGQPNTEAFF,TGTGCCAGTTCGGGACAGCCGAACACTGAAGCTTTCTTT
TRBJ1-6,TRBD1,TRBV2,-,CASRGTGGSPLHF,TGTGCCAGCAGGGGGACAGGTGGTTCACCCCTCCACTTT
TRBJ2-1,-,TRBV10-3,-,CAISGGLGEYNEQFF,TGTGCCATCAGTGGTGGTCTGGGGGAGTACAATGAGCAGTTCTTC
TRBJ2-1,TRBD2,TRBV9,-,CASSPRTGGAPKWISSYNEQFF,TGTGCCAGCAGCCCGAGGACGGGAGGGGCACCTAAGTGGATAAGCTCCTACAATGAGCAGTTCTTC
TRBJ2-1,-,TRBV28,-,CASSTGDNEQFF,TGTGCCAGCAGCACGGGGGACAATGAGCAGTTCTTC
TRBJ1-6,-,TRBV7-2,-,CASSSPDSTAGSPLHF,TGTGCCAGCAGCTCACCTGACTCAACAGCGGGCTCACCCCTCCACTTT
TRBJ2-7,-,TRBV9,-,CASSDRDLSPEVYEQYF,TGTGCCAGCAGCGACCGGGACCTCTCTCCCGAGGTCTACGAGCAGTACTTC
TRBJ1-5,-,TRBV18,-,CASSPPQGNQPQHF,TGTGCCAGCTCACCACCGCAAGGAAATCAGCCCCAGCATTTT
TRBJ2-7,-,TRBV6-5,few,CAISAGYEQYF,TGTGCCATTTCGGCAGGATACGAGCAGTACTTC
TRBJ2-1,-,TRBV5-1,-,CASSTGQLYNEQFF,TGCGCCAGCAGCACAGGACAGTTATACAATGAGCAGTTCTTC
TRBJ2-7,-,TRBV13,few,CASSSRGDSYEQYF,TGTGCCAGCAGCTCGAGGGGAGACTCCTACGAGCAGTACTTC
TRBJ1-2,-,TRBV6-5,few,CASTPGRGYTF,TGTGCCAGCACCCCGGGTCGCGGCTACACCTTC
TRBJ2-7,-,TRBV6-6,-,CASSTDRAYEQYF,TGTGCCAGCAGTACAGATCGAGCCTACGAGCAGTACTTC
TRBJ2-1,-,TRBV5-8,-,CASSSPTGMSYNEQFF,TGTGCCAGCAGCTCTCCGACTGGCATGTCCTACAATGAGCAGTTCTTC
TRBJ2-5,-,TRBV5-1,-,CASSLLPGQETQYF,TGCGCCAGCAGCTTGTTACCAGGTCAAGAGACCCAGTACTTC
TRBJ1-5,TRBD1,TRBV28,-,CASSLTGNSNQPQHF,TGTGCCAGCAGTTTGACAGGGAATAGCAATCAGCCCCAGCATTTT
TRBJ2-7,-,TRBV7-3,-,CASSLGPSYEQYF,TGTGCCAGCAGCTTAGGTCCATCCTACGAGCAGTACTTC
TRBJ2-7,-,TRBV10-3,-,CAISEPETRSYEQYF,TGTGCCATCAGTGAGCCTGAGACGCGTTCCTACGAGCAGTACTTC
TRBJ1-2,-,TRBV5-1,-,CASSPEGLGIGYTF,TGCGCCAGCAGCCCCGAGGGGTTGGGAATTGGCTACACCTTC
TRBJ2-1,TRBD2,TRBV6-5,-,CASSRGTSGSNEQFF,TGTGCCAGCAGTAGGGGGACTAGCGGGAGTAATGAGCAGTTCTTC
TRBJ1-4,TRBD1,TRBV11-2,medium-sized,CASSSRDRANEKLFF,TGTGCCAGCAGCTCCCGGGACAGGGCTAATGAAAAACTGTTTTTT
TRBJ2-7,-,TRBV4-3,-,CASSQDYVTGHAYEQYF,TGCGCCAGCAGCCAAGATTACGTAACAGGTCACGCCTACGAGCAGTACTTC
TRBJ2-7,TRBD1,TRBV5-5,medium-sized,CASSLFEGQGSYEQYF,TGTGCCAGCAGCTTGTTTGAGGGACAGGGATCCTACGAGCAGTACTTC
TRBJ2-5,-,TRBV20-1,-,CSARWGETQYF,TGCAGTGCTAGATGGGGAGAGACCCAGTACTTC
TRBJ1-5,-,TRBV19,-,CASSPGTYNQPQHF,TGTGCCAGTAGTCCCGGGACGTACAATCAGCCCCAGCATTTT
TRBJ2-7,-,TRBV5-8,-,CASSLLSHEQYF,TGTGCCAGCAGCTTGTTGTCCCACGAGCAGTACTTC
TRBJ2-7,TRBD1,TRBV7-2,-,CASSRTGGLYEQYF,TGTGCCAGCAGTAGGACAGGGGGACTCTACGAGCAGTACTTC
TRBJ2-5,-,TRBV5-6,-,CASSPLPGAETQYF,TGTGCCAGCAGCCCACTGCCCGGGGCAGAGACCCAGTACTTC
TRBJ2-7,-,TRBV27,-,CASTLTSCFPALVYPYEQYF,TGTGCCAGCACCTTGACTAGTTGTTTCCCCGCTCTAGTCTATCCCTACGAGCAGTACTTC
TRBJ2-7,TRBD2,TRBV7-9,-,CASSPRAGAYEQYF,TGTGCCAGCAGCCCCAGGGCGGGAGCCTACGAGCAGTACTTC
TRBJ2-6,TRBD1,TRBV5-1,-,CASSLNRGGANVLTF,TGCGCCAGCAGCTTAAACAGGGGTGGGGCCAACGTCCTGACTTTC
TRBJ2-7,-,TRBV11-3,-,CASSLAGPTYEQYF,TGTGCCAGCAGCTTGGCGGGGCCGACCTACGAGCAGTACTTC
TRBJ1-2,-,TRBV6-1,-,CATNWRGGYTF,TGTGCCACCAACTGGAGGGGTGGCTACACCTTC
TRBJ2-1,-,TRBV19,-,CASSIIPRNEQFF,TGTGCCAGTAGTATAATCCCTCGGAATGAGCAGTTCTTC